This is a list of T cell receptor beta chains from one sample in a study of cytotoxic CD8 clonotypes in ibrutinib-treated CLL. Profiled with immunoSEQ multiplex PCR; TCRdb holds only in-frame clones, not every one. This repertoire shows under 200,000 clones, 70% to 85% found once; its top ten account for 3.5% to 5.5%. Sequenced material: PBMCs, taken after 24 months of ibrutinib treatment. All receptors derive from a human donor with chronic lymphocytic leukemia. The CDR3 runs from the conserved cysteine through the conserved F or W. The order of the fields is D gene, J gene, clone size, V gene, CDR3 DNA, CDR3 protein. A D gene is named only where the DNA matches it firmly. A clone size is listed for some rows: how often the clone was seen (once, few, many), or a class if it is expanded.

D: TRBD2
J: TRBJ2-7
size: -
V: TRBV7-2
DNA: TGTGCCAGCAGCCCCTTAGCGGGAGGATCCTACGAGCAGTACTTC
CDR3: CASSPLAGGSYEQYF

D: TRBD2
J: TRBJ2-1
size: -
V: TRBV5-6
DNA: TGTGCCAGCAGCTTGGTTAGCGGGAGTGAGCAGTTCTTC
CDR3: CASSLVSGSEQFF

D: -
J: TRBJ2-7
size: once
V: TRBV6-1
DNA: TGTGCCAGCAGTGCAGGGACCGATGGGGGTGAGCAGTACTTC
CDR3: CASSAGTDGGEQYF

D: TRBD2
J: TRBJ2-7
size: -
V: TRBV5-1
DNA: TGCGCCAGCAGTAGTGGCACGGGACTAGCGAATTACGAGCAGTACTTC
CDR3: CASSSGTGLANYEQYF

D: -
J: TRBJ1-3
size: once
V: TRBV18
DNA: TGTGCCAGCTCACCGGGCGGAAACACCATATATTTT
CDR3: CASSPGGNTIYF

D: TRBD1
J: TRBJ1-2
size: -
V: TRBV18
DNA: TGTGCCAGCTCACCGACTGGACAGGGTAACGGCTACACCTTC
CDR3: CASSPTGQGNGYTF

D: TRBD1
J: TRBJ2-1
size: -
V: TRBV30
DNA: TGTGCCTGGAGTTCCGGGACAGACAATGAGCAGTTCTTC
CDR3: CAWSSGTDNEQFF

D: -
J: TRBJ1-2
size: -
V: TRBV9
DNA: TGTGCCAGCAGCCCTACAGGCAACTATGGCTACACCTTC
CDR3: CASSPTGNYGYTF

D: -
J: TRBJ2-3
size: -
V: TRBV12-5
DNA: TGTGCTAGTGGTTTGGCACTCGAGTCGGGTACGCAGTATTTT
CDR3: CASGLALESGTQYF

D: -
J: TRBJ1-5
size: few
V: TRBV19
DNA: TGTGCCAGTAGTATGCTCCGTGATCAGCCCCAGCATTTT
CDR3: CASSMLRDQPQHF

D: TRBD2
J: TRBJ2-7
size: -
V: TRBV4-1
DNA: TGCGCCAGCAGCCGGACTAGCAGTAACTCCTACGAGCAGTACTTC
CDR3: CASSRTSSNSYEQYF

D: -
J: TRBJ2-3
size: -
V: TRBV7-2
DNA: TGTGCCAGCACCCTGGGGTACACAGATACGCAGTATTTT
CDR3: CASTLGYTDTQYF

D: -
J: TRBJ1-3
size: -
V: TRBV18
DNA: TGTGCCAGCTCTCCAGACAGAGAAAACACCATATATTTT
CDR3: CASSPDRENTIYF

D: -
J: TRBJ2-2
size: -
V: TRBV18
DNA: TGTGCCAGCTCGGCCGGAAACCCAGGGGAGCTGTTTTTT
CDR3: CASSAGNPGELFF

D: -
J: TRBJ2-2
size: once
V: TRBV11-2
DNA: TGTGCCAGCAGCTTATTTTCATCGTCCGGGGAGCTGTTTTTT
CDR3: CASSLFSSSGELFF

D: -
J: TRBJ2-3
size: once
V: TRBV5-1
DNA: TGCGCCAGCAGCTTGGGCAGGGTCCCAGATACGCAGTATTTT
CDR3: CASSLGRVPDTQYF

D: -
J: TRBJ1-2
size: -
V: TRBV27
DNA: TGTGCCAGCAGTTTCCAGGGCTCCTATGGCTACACCTTC
CDR3: CASSFQGSYGYTF

D: -
J: TRBJ1-1
size: once
V: TRBV12-5
DNA: TGTGCTAGTGGCCTCTGGACGACAAACACTGAAGCTTTCTTT
CDR3: CASGLWTTNTEAFF

D: -
J: TRBJ1-2
size: -
V: TRBV6-4
DNA: TGTGCCAGCAGTGTCCAAGGAGGCTCTAACTATGGCTACACCTTC
CDR3: CASSVQGGSNYGYTF

D: -
J: TRBJ1-5
size: -
V: TRBV6-5
DNA: TGTGCCAGCAGTTACAGGGGGAAGGATCAGCCCCAGCATTTT
CDR3: CASSYRGKDQPQHF